A single sample is the source of the 17 T cell receptor beta chains below, sequenced in a study of blood T cell repertoires in COVID-19. Sequencing used immunoSEQ multiplex PCR; TCRdb keeps in-frame clones, though not all of them. The sample holds around 65,000 clones; 76% are singletons and the top ten take over 6%. Sequencing input: peripheral blood. These receptors came from a woman in her fifties or sixties with active or convalescent COVID-19.

The sample holds a few counts of this clone. V gene TRBV18 combines with J gene TRBJ1-5; the D is unclear. The V gene lost 2 bases and the J gene lost 9 bases, with 11 bases spanning the gap. Germline loops: CDR1 KGHSH, CDR2 LQKENI. The CDR3 loop spans 13 amino acids. The CDR3 bases are TGTGCCAGCTCACCAAAAGCCCCTGGGCCCCAGCATTTT. It translates to CASSPKAPGPQHF.

This chain connects TRBV14 to TRBJ2-7, with D possibly being TRBD2 (6 bases). Germline CDR1 is SGHDN and CDR2 is FVKESK. The CDR3 covers 15 residues. Trimming cost V 4 bases and J 5 bases, with 18 bases left between them. The CDR3 here is CASSPPVGGIHEQYF. Written as DNA, the CDR3 is TGTGCCAGCAGCCCCCCAGTAGGAGGGATCCACGAGCAGTACTTC.

The chain's CDR3 is CASSLRGGEKLFF. The CDR3 DNA reads TGTGCCAGCAGCTTACGGGGGGGTGAAAAACTGTTTTTT. The chain is built from TRBV5-4 and TRBJ1-4; weak D call: TRBD1 (5 bases). The CDR3 loop spans 13 amino acids. Trimming shortened V by 2 bases and J by 7 bases, and 9 bases separated the two germline ends. Per the germline V gene, CDR1 is SGHNT and CDR2 is YYREEE (reference sequence).

V and J are TRBV2 and TRBJ2-1; unclear D gene. V lost 7 bases and J lost 0, with 10 bases in between. The germline V gene has CDR1 SNHLY and CDR2 FYNNEI. The CDR3 consists of 14 residues. The chain's CDR3 is CASNADSSYNEQFF. The CDR3 nucleotides are TGTGCCAGCAACGCGGATAGCTCCTACAATGAGCAGTTCTTC. The whole variable domain, remainder taken from reference TRBV2 and TRBJ2-1, is EPEVTQTPSHQVTQMGQEVILRCVPISNHLYFYWYRQILGQKVEFLVSFYNNEISEKSEIFDDQFSVERPDGSNFTLKIRSTKLEDSAMYFCASNADSSYNEQFFGPGTRLTVL.

This clone was detected only once. The rearrangement links TRBV10-3 to TRBJ1-2, with TRBD1 identical over 8 bases. Per the germline V gene, CDR1 is ENHRY and CDR2 is SYGVKD. CDR3 length equals 13 residues. With 6 bases clipped from V and 2 bases from J, the junction kept 2 bases outside the gene matches. CDR3: CAIRTGENYGYTF. The CDR3 coding sequence is TGTGCCATCAGGACAGGGGAAAACTATGGCTACACCTTC.

The chain recombines TRBV5-1 with TRBJ1-1, with D maybe TRBD1 (5 bases). With 2 bases removed from V and 2 bases from J, the gap between germline ends came to 7 bases. Germline values: CDR1 SGHRS, CDR2 YFSETQ. The CDR3 contains 13 residues. DNA for the CDR3: TGCGCCAGCAGCTTTTGGGGCAACACTGAAGCTTTCTTT. Amino acid sequence: CASSFWGNTEAFF.

This clone is judged large (0.1 to 1%). V is TRBV4-3 and J is TRBJ2-1, with no clear D. The CDR3 is 14 residues long. The V end was cut by 0 bases, the J end by 3 bases, with 6 bases between. Germline V gene sequence: CDR1 LGHNA, CDR2 YSLEER. The CDR3 here is CASSQENYYNEQFF. DNA of the CDR3: TGCGCCAGCAGCCAAGAAAACTACTACAATGAGCAGTTCTTC.

This chain links TRBV4-2 with TRBJ1-2; D gene ambiguous. V was clipped by 3 bases and J by 4 bases, with 9 bases between them. The germline V gene encodes CDR1 LGHNA and CDR2 YNFKEQ. This CDR3 has 13 amino acids. CDR3 loop: CASSHQDSYGYTF. In nucleotides, the CDR3 is TGTGCCAGCAGCCACCAGGATAGCTATGGCTACACCTTC.

This clone occurred once. The V call is TRBV7-3, the J call TRBJ2-1; 8 bases match TRBD2. V was clipped by 5 bases and J by 4 bases; unmatched bases: 10. The CDR3 sequence is 16 residues long. CDR1 and CDR2 (germline): SGHTA, FQGTGA. The CDR3 bases are TGTGCCAGCAGCCCCCAGCCGGGACTAGGTTACAATGAGCAGTTCTTC. Translated, it gives CASSPQPGLGYNEQFF.

This chain uses TRBV5-1 with TRBJ1-1; D is undetermined. V shed 4 bases and J shed 3 bases, with 13 bases lying between them. The CDR3 runs to 14 residues. CDR1 is SGHRS and CDR2 is YFSETQ in the germline V gene. The CDR3 reads CASSAVLSDTEAFF. The CDR3 DNA follows: TGCGCCAGCAGCGCTGTATTAAGCGACACTGAAGCTTTCTTT.

The J gene is TRBJ2-7, the V gene TRBV15; TRBD2 agrees at 8 bases. CDR1 and CDR2 (germline): LNHNV, YYDKDF (reference sequence). This CDR3 has 18 amino acids. The ends lost 0 bases at V and 4 bases at J; junction bases unmatched: 14. CDR3 bases: TGTGCCACCAGCAGAGATCACGGGAGAGAGCGGGAGCGGTACGAGCAGTACTTC. Its protein is CATSRDHGRERERYEQYF. Filled out from reference TRBV15 and TRBJ2-7, the complete variable domain reads DAMVIQNPRYQVTQFGKPVTLSCSQTLNHNVMYWYQQKSSQAPKLLFHYYDKDFNNEADTPDNFQSRRPNTSFCFLDIRSPGLGDTAMYLCATSRDHGRERERYEQYFGPGTRLTVT.

The chain joins TRBV2 to TRBJ2-1; TRBD2 aligns across 11 bases. CDR1 and CDR2 from the germline V gene are SNHLY and FYNNEI. Trimming removed 10 bases from V and 8 bases from J; junction bases left unmatched: 10. This CDR3 has 14 residues. The CDR3 protein is CAISLAGVGYEQFF. CDR3 in DNA: TGTGCCATCTCACTAGCGGGAGTAGGGTATGAGCAGTTCTTC. Complete variable domain (other parts from reference TRBV2 and TRBJ2-1): EPEVTQTPSHQVTQMGQEVILRCVPISNHLYFYWYRQILGQKVEFLVSFYNNEISEKSEIFDDQFSVERPDGSNFTLKIRSTKLEDSAMYFCAISLAGVGYEQFFGPGTRLTVL.

This sequence joins TRBV5-1 and TRBJ1-4; TRBD1 is a possible D gene (6 bases). Trimming pared 10 bases from V and 5 bases from J, leaving 15 bases between. The CDR3 sequence is 13 residues long. Germline V lookup: CDR1 SGHRS, CDR2 YFSETQ. The CDR3: CAGSQGPNEKLFF. CDR3 coding DNA: TGCGCCGGATCCCAGGGGCCAAATGAAAAACTGTTTTTT. Together with reference TRBV5-1 and TRBJ1-4, the CDR3 gives the full variable domain: KAGVTQTPRYLIKTRGQQVTLSCSPISGHRSVSWYQQTPGQGLQFLFEYFSETQRNKGNFPGRFSGRQFSNSRSEMNVSTLELGDSALYLCAGSQGPNEKLFFGSGTQLSVL.

CDR3 coding DNA: TGTGCCAGCTCACCTGGGCAGGGGGCTAGGCAAGAGACCCAGTACTTC. Translation gives CASSPGQGARQETQYF. The J gene is TRBJ2-5, the V gene TRBV18, with TRBD1 identical over 8 bases. Germline lookup yields CDR1 KGHSH and CDR2 LQKENI. This CDR3 has 16 amino acids. Losses at the gene ends were 3 bases for V and 2 bases for J; bases not matched to a gene: 8.

The count of this clone is one. V and J are TRBV30 and TRBJ2-5, with D unclear. CDR1 GTSNPN and CDR2 SVGIG come from the germline V gene (reference sequence). V was trimmed by 2 bases and J by 2 bases, leaving 39 bases between them. The CDR3 totals 23 residues. In nucleotides, the CDR3 is TGTGCCTGGAGTCCACCTTTGTGCAGGTTTCTCAGGTGTTCCCTAAAAAGACAAGAGACCCAGTACTTC. This gives the protein CAWSPPLCRFLRCSLKRQETQYF.

This clone was counted a single time. V gene TRBV2 combines with J gene TRBJ2-1; TRBD2 might be the D (6 bases). The CDR3 totals 14 residues. Trimming left V 3 bases short and J 2 bases short, with 8 bases between. CDR1 and CDR2 from the germline V gene are SNHLY and FYNNEI. CDR3 protein: CASSESSAYNEQFF. The CDR3 bases are TGTGCCAGCAGTGAGTCTAGCGCCTACAATGAGCAGTTCTTC.

The chain combines TRBV2 with TRBJ2-7; 8 nucleotides match TRBD1. V trimming: 0 bases; J trimming: 3 bases; junction bases outside the gene matches: 7. The CDR3 has 16 residues. Germline assignment: CDR1 SNHLY and CDR2 FYNNEI. The CDR3 nucleotides read TGTGCCAGCAGTGAAGCCGGACAGGGCGATAACTACGAGCAGTACTTC. Its protein product is CASSEAGQGDNYEQYF.